This passage covers 10 T cell receptor beta chains from one sample sequenced in a study of cytomegalovirus exposure and HLA in healthy donors. Amplification used 60 Vbeta primers and 13 Jbeta primers. TCRdb's copy holds only in-frame clones and misses some; the assay was immunoSEQ multiplex PCR. The sample lists tens of thousands of clones; almost 75% were seen once. Sequencing used PBMCs. Source of these receptors: a man aged 50 or older in good health and CMV-seronegative.

This clone has a single count. The rearrangement links TRBV5-5 to TRBJ1-5, with 9 bases fitting TRBD1. J was trimmed by 7 bases and V by 4 bases; bases with no gene match: 18. Germline V gene data show CDR1 as SGHKS and CDR2 as YYEKEE (reference sequence). The CDR3 length is 18 residues. The DNA for the CDR3 is TGTGCCAGCAGCCCCGTATTCCGGGACAGGGTTATTTCCCAGCCCCAGCATTTT. It yields the protein CASSPVFRDRVISQPQHF.

This sequence joins TRBV5-4 and TRBJ1-5; the D gene is possibly TRBD1 (6 bases). V was pared by 0 bases and J by 6 bases, with 13 bases between. From germline, CDR1 is SGHNT and CDR2 YYREEE (reference sequence). The CDR3 contains 15 residues. The DNA for the CDR3 is TGTGCCAGCAGCTTGGACAGGGATGTAGGTCAGCCCCAGCATTTT. It encodes CASSLDRDVGQPQHF. Complete variable domain (other parts from reference TRBV5-4 and TRBJ1-5): ETGVTQSPTHLIKTRGQQVTLRCSSQSGHNTVSWYQQALGQGPQFIFQYYREEENGRGNFPPRFSGLQFPNYSSELNVNALELDDSALYLCASSLDRDVGQPQHFGDGTRLSIL.

This chain connects TRBV5-4 to TRBJ1-2; TRBD1 might be the D (6 bases). The CDR3 is made up of 15 amino acids. V lost 1 base, J lost 0 bases, and 10 bases lay in between. Per the germline V gene, CDR1 is SGHNT and CDR2 is YYREEE (reference sequence). The CDR3: CASSLTGQPNYGYTF. The DNA of the CDR3 is TGTGCCAGCAGCTTGACCGGACAGCCTAACTATGGCTACACCTTC.

The CDR3 region is CASSLRTGELFF. The CDR3 nucleotides are TGTGCCAGCAGCTTGCGGACCGGGGAGCTGTTTTTT. The chain employs TRBV7-9 and TRBJ2-2, with D unclear. The ends were cut back, 3 bases at V and 5 bases at J, with 4 bases in the middle. CDR3 length: 12 residues. Germline CDR1 and CDR2: SEHNR and FQNEAQ (reference sequence).

V usage is TRBV6-1 and J usage is TRBJ1-5; TRBD1 matches at 7 bases. There are 14 residues in the CDR3. The germline gives CDR1 MNHNS, CDR2 SASEGT. With V trimmed by 4 bases and J by 3 bases, 3 bases remained unmatched. The CDR3 DNA reads TGTGCCAGCAGTGGGGACAGTATCAATCAGCCCCAGCATTTT. Its translation is CASSGDSINQPQHF.

The gene calls are TRBV7-3 and TRBJ2-2; D remains unclear. This CDR3 comprises 15 residues. CDR1 SGHTA and CDR2 FQGTGA come from the germline V gene. Trimming cost V 1 base and J 1 base, with 7 bases left between them. The CDR3 DNA follows: TGTGCCAGCAGCTTAAGGCTAGGGAACACCGGGGAGCTGTTTTTT. Protein: CASSLRLGNTGELFF. The full variable domain, in which reference TRBV7-3 and TRBJ2-2 provide the parts outside the CDR3, is GAGVSQTPSNKVTEKGKYVELRCDPISGHTALYWYRQSLGQGPEFLIYFQGTGAADDSGLPNDRFFAVRPEGSVSTLKIQRTERGDSAVYLCASSLRLGNTGELFFGEGSRLTVL.

This clone was counted once. The chain employs TRBV2 and TRBJ2-7; a weak D match, TRBD2 (5 bases). Trimming removed 4 bases at V and 4 bases at J, with 5 bases between. This CDR3 is 11 amino acids long. Germline V gene sequence: CDR1 SNHLY, CDR2 FYNNEI. The CDR3 loop is CASSGRYEQYF. The CDR3 DNA is TGTGCCAGCAGTGGGAGGTACGAGCAGTACTTC.

The J gene is TRBJ2-7, the V gene TRBV4-2, with D perhaps matching TRBD1 (6 bases). V gave up 0 bases and J gave up 3 bases, with 12 bases separating them. Looked up from germline, CDR1 is LGHNA and CDR2 is YNFKEQ. This CDR3 comprises 15 residues. DNA of the CDR3: TGTGCCAGCAGCCAAGATCGCGGACAGTACTACGAGCAGTACTTC. Protein product: CASSQDRGQYYEQYF.

As to this clone: Other DNA sequences within the sample encode an identical CDR3. V and J are TRBV5-1 and TRBJ2-3; D remains ambiguous. Germline CDR1 and CDR2: SGHRS and YFSETQ. V was pared by 4 bases and J by 2 bases, with 11 bases between. The CDR3 spans 14 residues. This CDR3 is CASSPEAPTDTQYF. The CDR3 region has the DNA TGCGCCAGCAGCCCCGAGGCCCCCACAGATACGCAGTATTTT.

V usage is TRBV30 and J usage is TRBJ1-6; 7 positions agree with TRBD1. J was trimmed by 7 bases and V by 3 bases; bases with no gene match: 15. Germline-derived CDR1 and CDR2 are GTSNPN and SVGIG (reference sequence). The CDR3 sequence is 17 residues long. The CDR3 here is CAWRGTGVRVTNSPLHF. In DNA form, the CDR3 reads TGTGCCTGGAGGGGTACAGGGGTCCGTGTTACCAATTCACCCCTCCACTTT.